These 29 T cell receptor beta chains came from one sample sequenced in a study of T cells in women clearing cervical HPV infection (dated 2018 in TCRdb). The library relied on the immunoSEQ multiplex PCR assay. TCRdb took this table from immuneACCESS and kept in-frame rearrangements with V and J called. Such tables lack part of the clones; where checked against another copy, unresolved V genes explain under half of the gap, and the rest is unexplained. The table held for this sample gives tens of thousands of clones. Roughly 1.2% of the sample comes from the top ten. The sequencing sample was made of blood buffy coat. All receptors come from a woman between 18 and 69 years old with a cervical HPV16 infection that either progressed to CIN3+ or cleared (not recorded which).

A remark on this clone: The read ends 3 residues before the CDR3 terminus; that terminus is restored from the germline J gene. This rearrangement joins TRBV6-2 or TRBV6-3 to TRBJ2-2; TRBD1 agrees at 8 bases. V shed 2 bases, J shed 6 bases, and the junction held 5 bases outside the gene matches. CDR1 is MNHEY and CDR2 is SVGEGT in the germline V gene. This CDR3 comprises 15 residues. The CDR3 loop reads CASSYPQTGAGELFF. CDR3 bases read: TGTGCCAGCAGTTACCCACAGACAGGGGCCGGGGAG.

Worth noting for this clone: The read terminates 3 residues before the CDR3 end, so the remaining end is supplied by the germline J gene. The genes are TRBV14 and TRBJ1-4; unclear D gene. The V gene lost 2 bases and the J gene lost 6 bases, with 13 bases spanning the gap. The CDR3 contains 15 residues. The germline V gene encodes CDR1 SGHDN and CDR2 FVKESK. The CDR3 spells CASSQRRVFDEKLFF. The part of the CDR3 DNA that was read is TGTGCCAGCAGCCAACGTCGGGTATTCGATGAAAAA.

About this clone: The missing CDR3 end, 3 residues past where the read stops, is filled in from the germline J gene. Additional DNA sequences in this sample encode the identical CDR3. This sequence joins TRBV5-1 and TRBJ1-4; TRBD1 is a possible D gene (5 bases). The CDR3 loop spans 14 amino acids. In germline, CDR1 is SGHRS, CDR2 YFSETQ. Trimming shortened V by 0 bases and J by 2 bases, and 5 bases separated the two germline ends. The sequenced part of the CDR3 DNA is TGCGCCAGCAGCTTGGCAGGGACTAATGAAAAA. Encoded protein: CASSLAGTNEK. The whole CDR3 reads CASSLAGTNEKLFF.

As for this clone: Coverage ceases 3 residues before the CDR3 finishes, and the germline J gene fills in the end. J is TRBJ2-7 and V is TRBV5-6; 11 bases match TRBD2. This CDR3 has 15 amino acids. Losses at the gene ends were 6 bases for V and 2 bases for J; bases not matched to a gene: 7. Germline V gene sequence: CDR1 SGHDT, CDR2 YYEEEE. CDR3 DNA (partial): TGTGCCAGCAACGGTGTTAGCGGGAGGGCCTACGAG. Residues: CASNGVSGRAYE. The complete CDR3 sequence is CASNGVSGRAYEQYF.

Points on this clone: The read ends 3 residues early relative to the CDR3; the germline J gene fills the gap. The chain uses TRBV5-5 and TRBJ1-2; D is perhaps TRBD1 (5 bases). The CDR3 sequence is 14 residues long. CDR1 is SGHKS and CDR2 is YYEKEE in the germline V gene (reference sequence). The V gene lost 3 bases and the J gene lost 2 bases, with 11 bases spanning the gap. The DNA read from the CDR3 is TGTGCCAGCAGCTCTGCCGGGGGAAACTATGGC. It is translated as CASSSAGGNYG. The full CDR3 is CASSSAGGNYGYTF.

The DNA read from the CDR3 is TGTGCCATCAGCGGGTCCGGTAGAAGATCCTACAATGAG. Translating it yields CAISGSGRRSYNE. The CDR3 as a whole reads CAISGSGRRSYNEQFF. The chain combines TRBV10-3 with TRBJ2-1; D not certain. The read is 3 residues too short to cover the CDR3 end, so that end is filled in from the germline J gene. The CDR3 has 16 residues. The V end lost 6 bases, the J end lost 1 base, and 16 bases lay between the germline ends. CDR1 and CDR2 (germline): ENHRY, SYGVKD.

As for this clone: The read finishes 3 residues shy of the CDR3 end, and the germline J gene is used to complete it. The J gene is TRBJ2-1, the V gene TRBV29-1; 10 nucleotides line up with TRBD1. V gave up 6 bases and J gave up 8 bases; unmatched junction bases: 7. The CDR3 has 13 residues. Germline V gene lookup returns CDR1 SQVTM and CDR2 ANQGSEA. The CDR3 DNA, read in part, is TGCAGCGTCGTAGGGACAGGGGTGGATGAG. It is translated as CSVVGTGVDE. The whole CDR3 sequence reads CSVVGTGVDEQFF.

With regard to this clone: The CDR3 is cut off 3 residues early in the read; its end comes from the germline J gene. The V call is TRBV10-3, the J call TRBJ1-1, with D possibly TRBD1 on 5 matching bases. V was trimmed by 2 bases and J by 5 bases, leaving 9 bases between them. Germline CDR1 reads ENHRY; CDR2 reads SYGVKD. This CDR3 region has 13 residues. The CDR3: CAISEGARTEAFF. The sequenced CDR3 bases are TGTGCCATCAGTGAGGGGGCGAGGACTGAA.

Points on this clone: The missing CDR3 end, 3 residues past where the read stops, is filled in from the germline J gene. The chain joins TRBV7-9 to TRBJ1-4; D is unresolved. CDR3 length: 13 amino acids. CDR1 is SEHNR and CDR2 is FQNEAQ in the germline V gene (reference sequence). CDR3 sequence reads: CASSLEQSSPLFF. The sequenced part of the CDR3 DNA is TGTGCCAGCAGCTTAGAACAGAGCTCACCA.

Comment on this clone: The missing CDR3 end, 3 residues past where the read stops, is filled in from the germline J gene. The chain uses TRBV7-6 and TRBJ1-5; no definite D call. The germline V and J ends were trimmed by 1 base and 0 bases, with 7 bases remaining between them. Germline V gene sequence: CDR1 SGHVS, CDR2 FNYEAQ. This CDR3 is 15 amino acids long. The CDR3 DNA, read in part, is TGTGCCAGCAGCTTAGGCGGGGTTAGCAATCAGCCC. This encodes CASSLGGVSNQP. The full CDR3 protein reads CASSLGGVSNQPQHF. The complete variable domain, with remaining parts taken from reference TRBV7-6 and TRBJ1-5, reads GAGVSQSPRYKVTKRGQDVALRCDPISGHVSLYWYRQALGQGPEFLTYFNYEAQQDKSGLPNDRFSAERPEGSISTLTIQRTEQRDSAMYRCASSLGGVSNQPQHFGDGTRLSIL.

Remarks on this clone: The read comes to an end 3 residues before the CDR3 does, leaving the germline J gene to fill in the end. V and J are TRBV19 and TRBJ1-4; TRBD1 agrees at 7 bases. The length of the CDR3 is 14 residues. V dropped 3 bases and J dropped 10; count of bases not matched to a gene: 8. Germline V CDR1 and CDR2: LNHDA, SQIVND (reference sequence). CDR3 DNA (partial): TGTGCCAGTAGTATCCGTACAGGGGAGGGAAAA. This encodes CASSIRTGEGK. The CDR3 as a whole reads CASSIRTGEGKLFF. Filled out from reference TRBV19 and TRBJ1-4, the complete variable domain reads DGGITQSPKYLFRKEGQNVTLSCEQNLNHDAMYWYRQDPGQGLRLIYYSQIVNDFQKGDIAEGYSVSREKKESFPLTVTSAQKNPTAFYLCASSIRTGEGKLFFGSGTQLSVL.

To note about this clone: Read coverage stops 3 residues before the CDR3 terminus; the germline J gene supplies the remainder. The V call is TRBV5-1, the J call TRBJ1-1; D not certain. CDR3 length: 14 amino acids. Between the trimmed V and J ends, which lost 0 bases and 1 base, there was a span of 7 bases. Germline CDR1 reads SGHRS; CDR2 reads YFSETQ. The CDR3 reads CASSLVGRNTEAFF. The CDR3 bases that were read are TGCGCCAGCAGCTTGGTTGGCAGGAACACTGAA.

About this clone itself: The read terminates 3 residues before the CDR3 end, so the remaining end is supplied by the germline J gene. The V gene is TRBV18, the J gene TRBJ2-7, with TRBD2 matching over 8 bases. Per germline, CDR1 KGHSH and CDR2 LQKENI. The CDR3 contains 15 residues. J lost 3 bases, V lost 2 bases, and 6 bases had no gene match. CDR3: CASSPRREGIYEQYF. CDR3 bases read: TGTGCCAGCTCACCAAGACGGGAGGGGATCTACGAG.

As to this clone: Read data end 3 residues before the CDR3 end; the end is taken from the germline J gene. The V call is TRBV29-1, the J call TRBJ2-7, with D perhaps TRBD1 (6 bases). This CDR3 has 13 residues. CDR1 SQVTM and CDR2 ANQGSEA come from the germline V gene. V lost 6 bases to trimming and J lost 2 bases, with 14 bases between them. The part of the CDR3 DNA that was read is TGCAGCGTCAGCGACAGGAAAGCCTACGAG. This encodes CSVSDRKAYE. The complete CDR3 reads CSVSDRKAYEQYF.

Concerning this clone itself: The read gets to within 3 residues of the CDR3 end, and the germline J gene fills in the rest. V usage is TRBV18 and J usage is TRBJ2-3; D may be TRBD1 (7 bases). Trimming left V 3 bases short and J 4 bases short, with 14 bases between. The CDR3 loop spans 15 amino acids. From germline, CDR1 is KGHSH and CDR2 LQKENI. The CDR3 loop is CASSPRRGQSDTQYF. The DNA read from the CDR3 is TGTGCCAGCTCACCTAGGAGGGGGCAGTCAGATACG.

With respect to this clone: The observed sequence ends 3 residues before the CDR3 terminus, with the missing tail filled in from the germline J gene. This sample also contains other DNA sequences that code for the same CDR3. The rearrangement uses TRBV5-1 and TRBJ1-2; D is undetermined. Looked up from germline, CDR1 is SGHRS and CDR2 is YFSETQ. CDR3 length: 12 amino acids. Here the CDR3 reads CASSLADGGYTF. Incomplete CDR3 DNA: TGCGCCAGCAGCTTGGCCGACGGGGGC.

On this clone itself: The read ends 3 residues before the CDR3 terminus; that terminus is restored from the germline J gene. This sequence joins TRBV5-5 and TRBJ2-5; 9 bases agree with TRBD2. V lost 4 bases to trimming and J lost 5 bases; unmatched junction nucleotides: 9. CDR1 SGHKS and CDR2 YYEKEE come from the germline V gene (reference sequence). The CDR3 extends over 15 amino acids. The CDR3 loop reads CASSTTSGRGETQYF. The CDR3 DNA, read in part, is TGTGCCAGCAGCACGACTAGCGGAAGGGGGGAGACC.

CDR3 bases read: TGCGCCAGCAGCCAATTGGGACTAGCGGTCACAGATACG. Residues: CASSQLGLAVTDT. The CDR3 as a whole reads CASSQLGLAVTDTQYF. The chain employs TRBV4-1 and TRBJ2-3, with TRBD2 matching over 11 bases. The read ends 3 residues before the CDR3 terminus; that terminus is restored from the germline J gene. CDR1 and CDR2 from the germline V gene are MGHRA and YSYEKL. The trim removed 2 bases at V and 2 bases at J, leaving 3 bases unmatched. The CDR3 covers 16 residues.

With regard to this clone: With the read ending 3 residues before the CDR3 end, the germline J gene is used to fill in that end. The chain couples TRBV10-3 to TRBJ2-1, with D perhaps TRBD1 (7 bases). This CDR3 comprises 15 residues. The germline V and J ends were trimmed by 6 bases and 9 bases, with 21 bases remaining between them. From germline, CDR1 is ENHRY and CDR2 SYGVKD. The CDR3 loop is CAISQGGAPFAEQFF. CDR3 DNA, as far as it was read: TGTGCCATCAGCCAGGGGGGCGCGCCTTTCGCTGAG.

With regard to this clone: The read ends 3 residues shy of where the CDR3 ends; the end is completed using the germline J gene. The chain carries TRBV20-1 and TRBJ2-7, with D possibly TRBD1 on 7 matching bases. The germline V gene encodes CDR1 DFQATT and CDR2 SNEGSKA (reference sequence). The CDR3 covers 14 residues. V was clipped by 6 bases and J by 2 bases, with 17 bases between them. CDR3 amino acids: CSAGGTETAYEQYF. The CDR3 DNA, read in part, is TGCAGTGCAGGGGGGACAGAAACAGCCTACGAG.

Remarks on this clone: The read comes to an end 3 residues before the CDR3 does, leaving the germline J gene to fill in the end. The rearrangement joins TRBV5-4 to TRBJ2-4; a weak D match, TRBD1 (5 bases). The CDR3 has 12 residues. Germline V gene lookup returns CDR1 SGHNT and CDR2 YYREEE (reference sequence). V was clipped by 5 bases and J by 9 bases, with 12 bases between them. CDR3 sequence: CASSAPQGIQYF. The DNA read from the CDR3 is TGTGCCAGCAGTGCTCCCCAGGGCATT. Using reference TRBV5-4 and TRBJ2-4 for the parts outside the CDR3, the full variable domain is ETGVTQSPTHLIKTRGQQVTLRCSSQSGHNTVSWYQQALGQGPQFIFQYYREEENGRGNFPPRFSGLQFPNYSSELNVNALELDDSALYLCASSAPQGIQYFGAGTRLSVL.

Details on this clone: The read falls 3 residues short of the CDR3 end, and the missing part is taken from the germline J gene. V and J are TRBV6-1 and TRBJ2-7; 7 bases fit TRBD1. Germline V gene data show CDR1 as MNHNS and CDR2 as SASEGT. The CDR3 extends over 16 amino acids. J gave up 0 bases and V 0 bases, and 5 bases lay outside the gene matches. The chain's CDR3 is CASSEASWDSSYEQYF. Incomplete CDR3 DNA: TGTGCCAGCAGTGAAGCCTCCTGGGACAGCTCCTACGAG.

Incomplete CDR3 DNA: TGTGCCAGCAGCTTAGTAACTTTGCGCGAG. It specifies CASSLVTLRE. The entire CDR3 is CASSLVTLREQYF. V is TRBV11-1 and J is TRBJ2-7; D uncertain. The DNA ends 3 residues before the CDR3 does, and the rest of the CDR3 is filled in from the germline J gene. This CDR3 contains 13 residues. The germline V gene encodes CDR1 SGHAT and CDR2 FQDESV (reference sequence). V lost 1 base and J 6 bases, leaving 10 bases between the germline ends.

Comment on this clone: The sequenced fragment ends 3 residues before the CDR3 boundary, so the rest is inferred from the germline J gene. The gene calls are TRBV29-1 and TRBJ1-1, with 9 bases lining up with TRBD1. The CDR3 sequence is 16 residues long. Germline-derived CDR1 and CDR2 are SQVTM and ANQGSEA. V was clipped by 6 bases and J by 0 bases; unmatched bases: 11. CDR3 region: CSVDGTGRGMNTEAFF. The CDR3 DNA, read in part, is TGCAGCGTAGACGGGACAGGGAGAGGGATGAACACTGAA.

Notes on this clone: From the germline J gene comes the end of the CDR3, since the read stops 3 residues before it. V and J are TRBV5-1 and TRBJ1-2; possibly TRBD1 for D (5 bases). V lost 4 bases and J lost 1, with 8 bases in between. The CDR3 spans 13 residues. Per the germline V gene, CDR1 is SGHRS and CDR2 is YFSETQ. The covered CDR3 bases are TGCGCCAGCAGCGTGGACATTAACTATGGC. It yields the protein CASSVDINYG. The whole CDR3 protein reads CASSVDINYGYTF.

On this clone itself: The observed sequence ends 3 residues before the CDR3 terminus, with the missing tail filled in from the germline J gene. V is TRBV2 and J is TRBJ2-3; 8 bases are shared with TRBD2. The CDR3 is 15 amino acids. Trimming removed 7 bases from V and 3 bases from J; junction bases left unmatched: 9. Germline V gives CDR1 SNHLY, CDR2 FYNNEI. The CDR3 loop is CASIPSGQETDTQYF. The CDR3 bases that were read are TGTGCCAGCATTCCTAGCGGGCAGGAGACAGATACG.

Comments on this clone: Read coverage stops 3 residues before the CDR3 terminus; the germline J gene supplies the remainder. V is TRBV30 and J is TRBJ1-6, with TRBD1 matching 9 bases. J lost 2 bases, V lost 3 bases, and 11 bases had no gene match. There are 18 residues in the CDR3. The germline V gene encodes CDR1 GTSNPN and CDR2 SVGIG (reference sequence). The CDR3 reads CAWRGGTGKRTYNSPLHF. The covered CDR3 bases are TGTGCCTGGAGAGGGGGGACAGGGAAACGGACCTATAATTCACCC.

Worth noting for this clone: Sequencing ends 3 residues short of the CDR3 end; the germline J gene provides the rest. This chain uses TRBV7-8 with TRBJ2-3; D ambiguous. With 4 bases removed from V and 0 bases from J, the gap between germline ends came to 8 bases. Germline V gives CDR1 SGHVS, CDR2 FQNEAQ. The CDR3 has 14 residues. The covered CDR3 bases are TGTGCCAGCAGCTCAAAGACTAGCACAGATACG. This sequence encodes CASSSKTSTDT. The whole CDR3 sequence is CASSSKTSTDTQYF.

Turning to this clone: The read finishes 3 residues shy of the CDR3 end, and the germline J gene is used to complete it. This rearrangement joins TRBV4-2 to TRBJ1-2; D may be TRBD1 (6 bases). V lost 3 bases, J lost 6 bases, and 17 bases lay in between. Looked up from germline, CDR1 is LGHNA and CDR2 is YNFKEQ. CDR3 length: 15 amino acids. CDR3 amino acids: CASSQISGGAHGYTF. CDR3 bases read: TGTGCCAGCAGCCAGATTTCCGGGGGGGCACATGGC.